Listed here are 17 T cell receptor beta chains from one sample, sequenced in a study of cytomegalovirus exposure and HLA in healthy donors. Both 60 Vbeta primers and 13 Jbeta primers went into the PCR. Sequenced by immunoSEQ multiplex PCR; TCRdb stores in-frame clones only, minus some. The sample consists of a few hundred thousand clones, about 81% of them appearing once. Sequencing was carried out using PBMCs. The receptors were sampled from a woman aged 60 to 75 in good health and CMV-seropositive.

This clone was detected only a few times. The chain couples TRBV6-1 to TRBJ1-2, with TRBD1 identical over 12 bases. The CDR3 is made up of 14 amino acids. V gave up 4 bases and J gave up 4 bases; unmatched junction bases: 1. Germline lookup yields CDR1 MNHNS and CDR2 SASEGT. CDR3 coding DNA: TGTGCCAGCAGTGGGGACAGGGGGCTCTATGGCTACACCTTC. This codes for CASSGDRGLYGYTF.

V usage is TRBV4-1 and J usage is TRBJ2-7; 8 bases are shared with TRBD2. V was pared by 3 bases and J by 0 bases, with 7 bases of the junction left unmatched. The CDR3 sequence is 16 residues long. Germline CDR1 MGHRA, CDR2 YSYEKL. In nucleotides, the CDR3 is TGCGCCAGCAGCCAGGCTACTAGCGGCAGCTCCTACGAGCAGTACTTC. It yields the protein CASSQATSGSSYEQYF.

The J gene is TRBJ2-1, the V gene TRBV7-2; TRBD2 matches at 11 bases. The germline CDR1 and CDR2 sequences are SGHTA and FQGNSA. The CDR3 sequence is 15 residues long. V was clipped by 4 bases and J by 9 bases; unmatched bases: 8. Here the CDR3 reads CASSSLAGAGIEQFF. The DNA for the CDR3 is TGTGCCAGCAGCTCACTAGCGGGAGCCGGGATTGAGCAGTTCTTC.

The chain links TRBV19 to TRBJ2-3, with TRBD2 matching 10 bases. Germline V gene sequence: CDR1 LNHDA, CDR2 SQIVND (reference sequence). The J segment lost 5 bases and the V segment lost 1 base, leaving 15 bases of the junction unmatched. The CDR3 length is 19 residues. The CDR3 sequence: CASSIGPLKAGGTGDTQYF. The CDR3 DNA follows: TGTGCCAGTAGTATAGGCCCCCTAAAAGCGGGAGGGACCGGAGATACGCAGTATTTT.

V and J are TRBV5-6 and TRBJ2-7; 7 nucleotides line up with TRBD1. Germline V gives CDR1 SGHDT, CDR2 YYEEEE. The CDR3 is 13 residues long. With 4 bases clipped from V and 4 bases from J, the junction kept 5 bases outside the gene matches. CDR3 sequence (DNA): TGTGCCAGCAGCCCGGGGACAGCTTACGAGCAGTACTTC. The encoded protein is CASSPGTAYEQYF.

The CDR3 sequence is CASSTPQGPGKNIQYF. CDR3 DNA sequence: TGTGCCAGTAGTACCCCTCAGGGGCCGGGCAAAAACATTCAGTACTTC. V and J are TRBV19 and TRBJ2-4; perhaps TRBD1 as D (6 bases). There are 16 residues in the CDR3. Per germline, CDR1 LNHDA and CDR2 SQIVND (reference sequence). Trimming removed 4 bases at V and 3 bases at J, with 16 bases between.

The CDR3 coding sequence is TGTGCCAGCAGCCTCACGACCGGGGGGAACTATGGCTACACCTTC. Translation gives CASSLTTGGNYGYTF. V gene TRBV7-3 combines with J gene TRBJ1-2; D might be TRBD1 (5 bases). CDR3 length: 15 residues. V was shortened by 5 bases and J by 2 bases, with 15 bases between the two germline ends. In germline, CDR1 is SGHTA, CDR2 FQGTGA.

The V and J genes are TRBV18 and TRBJ1-4, with D perhaps TRBD1 (6 bases). V was clipped by 2 bases and J by 4 bases, with 11 bases between them. Germline V CDR1 and CDR2: KGHSH, LQKENI. This CDR3 has 15 residues. CDR3 residues: CASSPFGQLNEKLFF. The DNA of the CDR3 is TGTGCCAGCTCACCATTCGGACAGCTTAATGAAAAACTGTTTTTT.

V is TRBV28 and J is TRBJ2-2; possibly TRBD2 for D (6 bases). The CDR3 runs to 14 residues. The germline CDR1 and CDR2 sequences are MDHEN and SYDVKM. Trimming removed 9 bases from V and 4 bases from J, with 15 bases in between. The CDR3 loop reads CASRPGLPTGELFF. Here the CDR3 DNA reads TGTGCCAGTCGACCGGGACTGCCCACCGGGGAGCTGTTTTTT.

The chain joins TRBV7-9 to TRBJ2-5, with 7 nucleotides matching TRBD1. The DNA end is a closer match to TRBJ2-7, so the J assignment may be wrong. In germline, CDR1 is SEHNR, CDR2 FQNEAQ (reference sequence). The CDR3 extends over 15 amino acids. The CDR3 protein is CASGMTGSTSYEQYF. The CDR3 bases are TGTGCCAGCGGGATGACAGGGTCTACCTCCTACGAGCAGTACTTC.

This rearrangement joins TRBV27 to TRBJ2-5; D ambiguous. The CDR3 is made up of 16 amino acids. V lost 2 bases, J lost 2 bases, and 15 bases lay in between. In germline, CDR1 is MNHEY, CDR2 SMNVEV (reference sequence). The CDR3 bases are TGTGCCAGCAGTTTAGAGCCCCCTTTTGGTCAAGAGACCCAGTACTTC. This gives the protein CASSLEPPFGQETQYF.

The V call is TRBV5-1, the J call TRBJ2-3; a weak D match, TRBD1 (6 bases). V lost 0 bases, J lost 1 base, and 15 bases lay in between. CDR1 is SGHRS, CDR2 YFSETQ, per germline. The CDR3 has 17 residues. The CDR3 sequence: CASSLGTRGLGTDTQYF. DNA of the CDR3: TGCGCCAGCAGCTTGGGGACCAGGGGATTAGGCACAGATACGCAGTATTTT. Using reference TRBV5-1 and TRBJ2-3 for the parts outside the CDR3, the full variable domain is KAGVTQTPRYLIKTRGQQVTLSCSPISGHRSVSWYQQTPGQGLQFLFEYFSETQRNKGNFPGRFSGRQFSNSRSEMNVSTLELGDSALYLCASSLGTRGLGTDTQYFGPGTRLTVL.

The CDR3 nucleotides are TGCGCCAGCAGCTTGACAGGGTTTGATGAAAAACTGTTTTTT. This codes for CASSLTGFDEKLFF. The chain is built from TRBV5-1 and TRBJ1-4, with D possibly TRBD1 on 6 matching bases. This CDR3 region has 14 residues. Germline V gene sequence: CDR1 SGHRS, CDR2 YFSETQ. Trimming cost V 1 base and J 6 bases, with 10 bases left between them.

The J gene is TRBJ1-1, the V gene TRBV19; TRBD1 is a possible D gene (6 bases). Per the germline V gene, CDR1 is LNHDA and CDR2 is SQIVND (reference sequence). CDR3 size: 15 residues. V lost 4 bases, J lost 0 bases, and 12 bases lay in between. CDR3 bases: TGTGCCAGTAGTACCAGGGGTCCCGTGAACACTGAAGCTTTCTTT. Translating it yields CASSTRGPVNTEAFF.

In this sample, this clone turned up once. The chain joins TRBV6-5 to TRBJ2-7; 7 nucleotides match TRBD1. Per the germline V gene, CDR1 is MNHEY and CDR2 is SVGAGI. This CDR3 region has 15 residues. The V segment lost 4 bases and the J segment 4 bases; nucleotides outside the gene matches: 10. The DNA of the CDR3 is TGTGCCAGCAGTTCCCGGGACAGCATAAAATACGAGCAGTACTTC. This gives the protein CASSSRDSIKYEQYF.

V and J are TRBV19 and TRBJ2-2; possible D gene TRBD1, 6 bases. Germline CDR1 LNHDA, CDR2 SQIVND (reference sequence). V was cut by 7 bases and J by 2 bases, with 11 bases left in between. This CDR3 has 14 residues. Written as DNA, the CDR3 is TGTGCCAGTACCCAACAGGGAAACACCGGGGAGCTGTTTTTT. Its protein product is CASTQQGNTGELFF.

This clone has just a few counts. The chain joins TRBV28 to TRBJ2-3; the match to TRBD2 covers 7 bases. The ends lost 6 bases at V and 4 bases at J; junction bases unmatched: 4. CDR1 is MDHEN, CDR2 SYDVKM, per germline. The length of the CDR3 is 13 residues. CDR3 nucleotides: TGTGCCAGCAGCCCCGGACTAGCAGATACGCAGTATTTT. Translated: CASSPGLADTQYF.